The clone carrying this T cell receptor beta chain was detected only once. Its specificity is not known. These data are taken from a study of cytomegalovirus exposure and HLA in healthy donors. Study observations and caveats: A few chains tied to CMV proved CMV antigen-specific in vitro. A list of approximately 160 TCR beta chains associated with cytomegalovirus was given.

Data came from immunoSEQ multiplex PCR; TCRdb stores just in-frame clones and leaves some out. The repertoire holds roughly 330,000 clones, with about nine tenths as singletons. The CDR3 covers 16 residues. Trimming removed 4 bases from V and 0 bases from J, with 15 bases in between. The germline V gene has CDR1 MDHEN and CDR2 SYDVKM. The genes are TRBV28 and TRBJ1-1, with TRBD1 as a possible D gene (6 bases). Sequencing was performed on PBMCs. The clonotype comes from a woman aged 25-40 years in good health and CMV-seropositive. As DNA, the CDR3 is TGTGCCAGCAGTTCCGGACAGCTTAGATTGAACACTGAAGCTTTCTTT. Residues: CASSSGQLRLNTEAFF.